This is a list of T cell receptor beta chains from one sample in a study of blood T cell repertoires in COVID-19. The data were produced by immunoSEQ multiplex PCR, yet TCRdb's version contains in-frame clones alone and is incomplete. The data hold roughly 50,000 clones, with just over 90% observed a single time. The sequencing input was peripheral blood. All receptors come from a man between 65 and 85 years old with acute or convalescent COVID-19. The conserved cysteine and the conserved F or W are not part of the CDR3 here. Clone size, where shown, is once, few, many, or a class for clones that have expanded.

v_gene	j_gene	abundance	CDR3aa
TRBV6-5	TRBJ1-2	few	ASSRGTNYGYT
TRBV19	TRBJ2-7	-	ATSPYGQVVYEQY
TRBV5-4	TRBJ1-2	-	ASSLADSYGYT
TRBV6-2/TRBV6-3	TRBJ1-4	-	ASSYPRPGYQHSANEKLF
TRBV7-8	TRBJ1-1	-	ASSTRGNTEAF
TRBV5-1	TRBJ1-1	-	ASSLTANTEAF
TRBV29-1	TRBJ1-4	-	SVRVGQFNEKLF
TRBV19	TRBJ1-2	-	ASSIDIQGWFGYT
TRBV7-9	TRBJ2-1	-	ASSPGGPPYNEQF
TRBV6-5	TRBJ1-5	once	ASRMTGREQPQH
TRBV2	TRBJ1-6	-	ASSDWTESSYNSPLH
TRBV19	TRBJ2-7	-	ASSIAQRNEQY
TRBV30	TRBJ1-5	-	AWSDRRNQPQH
TRBV30	TRBJ1-6	-	AWSGTVISPLH
TRBV7-8	TRBJ2-7	-	ASSLGTGRPIYEQY
TRBV4-3	TRBJ2-2	-	ASSPKTGRSTGELF
TRBV30	TRBJ2-3	-	AWMRGDPTDTQY